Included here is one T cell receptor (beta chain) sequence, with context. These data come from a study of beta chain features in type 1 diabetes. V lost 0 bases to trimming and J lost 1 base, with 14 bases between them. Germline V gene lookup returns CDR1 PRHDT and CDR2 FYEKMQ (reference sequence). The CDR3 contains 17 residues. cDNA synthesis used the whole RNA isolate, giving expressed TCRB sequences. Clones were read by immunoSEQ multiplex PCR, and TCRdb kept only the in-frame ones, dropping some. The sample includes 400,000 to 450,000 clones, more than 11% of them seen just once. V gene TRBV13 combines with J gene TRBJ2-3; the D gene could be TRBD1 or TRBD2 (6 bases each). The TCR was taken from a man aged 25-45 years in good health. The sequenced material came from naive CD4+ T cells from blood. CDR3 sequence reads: CASSLGLKGGRTDTQYF. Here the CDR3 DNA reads TGTGCCAGCAGCTTAGGCCTTAAGGGGGGACGCACAGATACGCAGTATTTT. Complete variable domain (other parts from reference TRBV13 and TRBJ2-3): AAGVIQSPRHLIKEKRETATLKCYPIPRHDTVYWYQQGPGQDPQFLISFYEKMQSDKGSIPDRFSAQQFSDYHSELNMSSLELGDSALYFCASSLGLKGGRTDTQYFGPGTRLTVL.